This T cell receptor beta chain originates from a study of blood T cell repertoires in COVID-19. Across the whole study: The cDNA or gDNA used as material had been derived from T cells, B-cell-depleted T cells, or PBMCs.

As handled by the study authors: For nucleated cells, counts were estimated from reference gene primer amplification. TCRdb's copy holds only in-frame clones and misses some; the assay was immunoSEQ multiplex PCR. V and J calls plus clone size are reproduced from that table; the DNA served to infer D and trimming. The table records 200,000 to 250,000 clones, approximately 88% of them present only once. Exposed enrollees had met someone with a PCR-confirmed or clinician-diagnosed COVID-19 case at some point within the 2 weeks before study entry. The TCR originated in a woman between 25 and 40 years old who had been exposed to COVID-19. The sequenced sample was PBMCs or T cells enriched from blood (not recorded which).

CDR3: CASSLEFGTGNNSPLHF. The CDR3 DNA reads TGTGCCAGCAGCTTAGAATTCGGGACAGGGAATAATTCACCCCTCCACTTT. This sequence joins TRBV7-9 and TRBJ1-6; 9 bases fit TRBD1. Per germline, CDR1 SEHNR and CDR2 FQNEAQ (reference sequence). This CDR3 has 17 residues. J lost 5 bases, V lost 1 base, and 6 bases had no gene match. The full variable domain, in which reference TRBV7-9 and TRBJ1-6 provide the parts outside the CDR3, is DTGVSQNPRHKITKRGQNVTFRCDPISEHNRLYWYRQTLGQGPEFLTYFQNEAQLEKSRLLSDRFSAERPKGSFSTLEIQRTEQGDSAMYLCASSLEFGTGNNSPLHFGNGTRLTVT.